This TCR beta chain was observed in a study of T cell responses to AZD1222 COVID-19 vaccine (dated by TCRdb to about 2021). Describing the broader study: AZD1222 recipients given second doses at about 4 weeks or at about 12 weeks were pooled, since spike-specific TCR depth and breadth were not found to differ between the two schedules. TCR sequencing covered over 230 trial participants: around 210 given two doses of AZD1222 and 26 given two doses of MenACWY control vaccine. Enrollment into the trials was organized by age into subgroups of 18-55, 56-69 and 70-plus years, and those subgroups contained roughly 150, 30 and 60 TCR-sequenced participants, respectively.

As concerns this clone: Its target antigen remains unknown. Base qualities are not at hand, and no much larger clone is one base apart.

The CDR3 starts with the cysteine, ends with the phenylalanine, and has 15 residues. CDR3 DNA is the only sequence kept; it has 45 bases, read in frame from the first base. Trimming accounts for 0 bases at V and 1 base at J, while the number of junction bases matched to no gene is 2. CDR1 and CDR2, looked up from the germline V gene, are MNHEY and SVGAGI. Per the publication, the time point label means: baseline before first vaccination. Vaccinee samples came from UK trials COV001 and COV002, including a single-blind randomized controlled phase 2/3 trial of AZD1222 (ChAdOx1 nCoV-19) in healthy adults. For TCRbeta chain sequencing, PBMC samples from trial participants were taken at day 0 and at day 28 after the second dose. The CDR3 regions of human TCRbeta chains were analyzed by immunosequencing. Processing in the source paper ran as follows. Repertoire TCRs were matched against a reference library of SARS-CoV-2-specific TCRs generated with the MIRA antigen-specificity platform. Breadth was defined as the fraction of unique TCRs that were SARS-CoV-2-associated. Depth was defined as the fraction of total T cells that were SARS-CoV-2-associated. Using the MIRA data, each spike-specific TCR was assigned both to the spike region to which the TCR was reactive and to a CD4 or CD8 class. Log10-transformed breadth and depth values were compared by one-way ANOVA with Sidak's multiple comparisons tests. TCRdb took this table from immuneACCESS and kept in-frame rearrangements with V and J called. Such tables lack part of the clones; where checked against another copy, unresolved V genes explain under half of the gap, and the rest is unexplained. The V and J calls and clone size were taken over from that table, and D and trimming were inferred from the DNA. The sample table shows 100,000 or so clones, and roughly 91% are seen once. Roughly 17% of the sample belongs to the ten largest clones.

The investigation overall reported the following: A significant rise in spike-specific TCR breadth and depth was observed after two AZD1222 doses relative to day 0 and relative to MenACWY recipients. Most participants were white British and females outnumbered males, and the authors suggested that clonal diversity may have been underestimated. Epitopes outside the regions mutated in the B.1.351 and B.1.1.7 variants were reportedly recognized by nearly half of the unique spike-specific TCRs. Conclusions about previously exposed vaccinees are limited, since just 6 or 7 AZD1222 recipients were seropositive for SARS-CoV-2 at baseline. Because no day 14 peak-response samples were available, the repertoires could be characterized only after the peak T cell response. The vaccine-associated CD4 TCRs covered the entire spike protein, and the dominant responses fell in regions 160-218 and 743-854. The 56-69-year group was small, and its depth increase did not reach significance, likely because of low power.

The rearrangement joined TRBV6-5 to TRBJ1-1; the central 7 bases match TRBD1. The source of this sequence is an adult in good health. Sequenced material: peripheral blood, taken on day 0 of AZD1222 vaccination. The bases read TGTGCCAGCAGTTACTCGGCAGGGGGGAACACTGAAGCTTTCTTT. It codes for CASSYSAGGNTEAFF.